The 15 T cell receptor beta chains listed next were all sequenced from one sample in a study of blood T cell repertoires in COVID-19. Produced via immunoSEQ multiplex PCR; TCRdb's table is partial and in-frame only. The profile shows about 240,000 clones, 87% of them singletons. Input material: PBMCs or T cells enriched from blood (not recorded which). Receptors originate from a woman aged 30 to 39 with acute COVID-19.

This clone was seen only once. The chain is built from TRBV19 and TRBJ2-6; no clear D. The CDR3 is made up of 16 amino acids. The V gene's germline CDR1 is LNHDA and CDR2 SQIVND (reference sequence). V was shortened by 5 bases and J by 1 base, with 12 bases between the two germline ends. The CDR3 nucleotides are TGTGCCAGTAGTTGGCCCTACGGGTCTGGGGCCAACGTCCTGACTTTC. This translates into CASSWPYGSGANVLTF.

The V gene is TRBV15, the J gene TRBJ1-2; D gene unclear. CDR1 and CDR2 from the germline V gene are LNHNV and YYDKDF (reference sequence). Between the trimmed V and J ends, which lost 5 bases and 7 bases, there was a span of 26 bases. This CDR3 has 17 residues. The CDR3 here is CATSPFARSERLSGYTF. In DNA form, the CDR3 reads TGTGCCACCAGCCCCTTCGCGAGGTCAGAGAGGCTCTCTGGCTACACCTTC.

As DNA, the CDR3 is TGTGCCAGCAGTCCCTCCGGGGGGCAAGGCTACACCTTC. Translating it yields CASSPSGGQGYTF. The V call is TRBV6-5, the J call TRBJ1-2; D is perhaps TRBD1 (6 bases). Germline lookup yields CDR1 MNHEY and CDR2 SVGAGI. The CDR3 contains 13 residues. Trimming shortened V by 5 bases and J by 8 bases, and 15 bases separated the two germline ends.

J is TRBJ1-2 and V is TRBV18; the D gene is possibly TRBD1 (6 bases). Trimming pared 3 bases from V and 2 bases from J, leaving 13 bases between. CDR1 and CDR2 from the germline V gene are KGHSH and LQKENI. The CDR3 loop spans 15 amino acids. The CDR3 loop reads CASSPPDSTNYGYTF. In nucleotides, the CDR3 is TGTGCCAGCTCACCTCCGGACAGTACGAACTATGGCTACACCTTC.

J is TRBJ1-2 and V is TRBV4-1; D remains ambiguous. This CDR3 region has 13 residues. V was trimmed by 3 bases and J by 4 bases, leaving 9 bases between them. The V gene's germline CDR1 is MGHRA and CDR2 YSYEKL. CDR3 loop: CASSQENFYGYTF. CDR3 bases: TGCGCCAGCAGCCAGGAGAATTTCTATGGCTACACCTTC.

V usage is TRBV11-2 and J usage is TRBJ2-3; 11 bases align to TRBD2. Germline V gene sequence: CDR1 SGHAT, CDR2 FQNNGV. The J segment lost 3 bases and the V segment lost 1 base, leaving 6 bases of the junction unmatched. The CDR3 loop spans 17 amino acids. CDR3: CASSLALAGGETDTQYF. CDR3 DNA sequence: TGTGCCAGCAGCTTAGCCCTAGCGGGGGGAGAAACAGATACGCAGTATTTT. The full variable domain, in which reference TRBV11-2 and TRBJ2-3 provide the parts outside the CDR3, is EAGVAQSPRYKIIEKRQSVAFWCNPISGHATLYWYQQILGQGPKLLIQFQNNGVVDDSQLPKDRFSAERLKGVDSTLKIQPAKLEDSAVYLCASSLALAGGETDTQYFGPGTRLTVL.

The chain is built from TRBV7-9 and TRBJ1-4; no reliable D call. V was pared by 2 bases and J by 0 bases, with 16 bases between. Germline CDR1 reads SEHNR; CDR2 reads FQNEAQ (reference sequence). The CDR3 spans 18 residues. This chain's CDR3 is CASSLSRSTDATNEKLFF. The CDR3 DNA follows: TGTGCCAGCAGCTTAAGTCGATCGACTGATGCAACTAATGAAAAACTGTTTTTT.

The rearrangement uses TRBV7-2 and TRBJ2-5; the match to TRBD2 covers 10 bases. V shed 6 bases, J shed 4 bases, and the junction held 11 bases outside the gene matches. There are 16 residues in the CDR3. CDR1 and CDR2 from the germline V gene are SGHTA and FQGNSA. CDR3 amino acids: CASSPDSASGGETQYF. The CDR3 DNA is TGTGCCAGCAGTCCCGACTCGGCTAGCGGGGGAGAGACCCAGTACTTC. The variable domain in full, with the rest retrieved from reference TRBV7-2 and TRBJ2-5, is GAGVSQSPSNKVTEKGKDVELRCDPISGHTALYWYRQSLGQGLEFLIYFQGNSAPDKSGLPSDRFSAERTGGSVSTLTIQRTQQEDSAVYLCASSPDSASGGETQYFGPGTRLLVL.

CDR3 nucleotides: TGTGCCAGTAGACCAGGGACAGGGGGGGCGGACACTGAAGCTTTCTTT. This encodes CASRPGTGGADTEAFF. The chain couples TRBV19 to TRBJ1-1; 11 bases are a match to TRBD1. The trim removed 6 bases at V and 3 bases at J, leaving 9 bases unmatched. Looked up from germline, CDR1 is LNHDA and CDR2 is SQIVND (reference sequence). This CDR3 contains 16 residues.

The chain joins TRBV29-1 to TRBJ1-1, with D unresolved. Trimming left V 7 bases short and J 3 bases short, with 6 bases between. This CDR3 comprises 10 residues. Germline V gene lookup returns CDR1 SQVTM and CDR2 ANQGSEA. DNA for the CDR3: TGCAGCGGAGGGTACACTGAAGCTTTCTTT. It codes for CSGGYTEAFF.

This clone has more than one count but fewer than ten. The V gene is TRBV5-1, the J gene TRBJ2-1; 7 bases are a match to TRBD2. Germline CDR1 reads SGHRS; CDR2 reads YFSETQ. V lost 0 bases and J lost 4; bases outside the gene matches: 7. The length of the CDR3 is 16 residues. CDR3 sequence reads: CASSLVVSGRYNEQFF. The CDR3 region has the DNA TGCGCCAGCAGCTTGGTGGTTAGCGGGCGATACAATGAGCAGTTCTTC.

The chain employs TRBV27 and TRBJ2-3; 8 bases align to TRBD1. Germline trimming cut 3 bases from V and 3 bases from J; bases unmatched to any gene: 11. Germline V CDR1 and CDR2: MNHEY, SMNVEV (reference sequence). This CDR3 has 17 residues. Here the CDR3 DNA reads TGTGCCAGCAGTTTTCCCACCGGGACAGGAAGTACAGATACGCAGTATTTT. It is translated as CASSFPTGTGSTDTQYF.

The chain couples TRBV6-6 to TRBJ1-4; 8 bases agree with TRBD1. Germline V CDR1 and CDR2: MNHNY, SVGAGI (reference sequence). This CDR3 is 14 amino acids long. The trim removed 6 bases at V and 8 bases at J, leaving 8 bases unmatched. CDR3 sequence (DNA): TGTGCCAGCAGCCTGGACAGGGTTCGGGAAAAACTGTTTTTT. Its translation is CASSLDRVREKLFF.

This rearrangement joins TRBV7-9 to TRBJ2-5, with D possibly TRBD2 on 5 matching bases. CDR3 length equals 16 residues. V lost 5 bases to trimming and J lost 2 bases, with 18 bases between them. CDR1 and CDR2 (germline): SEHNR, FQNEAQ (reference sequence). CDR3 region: CASSPSGGGYQETQYF. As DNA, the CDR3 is TGTGCCAGCAGCCCCTCGGGTGGAGGATATCAAGAGACCCAGTACTTC. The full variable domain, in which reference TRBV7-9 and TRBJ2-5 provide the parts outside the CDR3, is DTGVSQNPRHKITKRGQNVTFRCDPISEHNRLYWYRQTLGQGPEFLTYFQNEAQLEKSRLLSDRFSAERPKGSFSTLEIQRTEQGDSAMYLCASSPSGGGYQETQYFGPGTRLLVL.

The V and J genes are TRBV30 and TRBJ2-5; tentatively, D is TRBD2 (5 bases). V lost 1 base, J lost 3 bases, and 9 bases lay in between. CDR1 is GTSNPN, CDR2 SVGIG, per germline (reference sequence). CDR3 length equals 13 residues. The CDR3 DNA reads TGTGCCTGGAGTGGGGGAGACGAAGAGACCCAGTACTTC. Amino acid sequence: CAWSGGDEETQYF. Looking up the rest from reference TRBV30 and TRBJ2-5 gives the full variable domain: SQTIHQWPATLVQPVGSPLSLECTVEGTSNPNLYWYRQAAGRGLQLLFYSVGIGQISSEVPQNLSASRPQDRQFILSSKKLLLSDSGFYLCAWSGGDEETQYFGPGTRLLVL.